This paragraph reports one TCR beta chain. These data originate in a study of T-cell reconstitution after alpha-beta-depleted transplantation in children. This CDR3 has 18 amino acids. Trimming removed 0 bases from V and 4 bases from J; junction bases left unmatched: 13. During its preparation, the TCRbeta library received unique molecular identifiers. TCRdb recomputed calls from the PCR reads with MiXCR, one row per CDR3 protein. The table includes almost 500,000 distinct CDR3 sequences, under 15% detected once. The source is a human donor who donated a stem cell graft to a child with combined immunodeficiency. The rearrangement links TRBV12-3 or TRBV12-4 to TRBJ2-5; 8 bases align to TRBD1. This material consisted of PBMCs from the stem cell graft donor, taken from the stem cell graft. CDR3 sequence: CASSLALAGGAIRETQYF. CDR3 in DNA: TGTGCCAGCAGTTTAGCGCTGGCAGGGGGCGCGATTAGAGAGACCCAGTACTTC.